The 20 T cell receptor beta chains presented below share a single source sample, sequenced in a study of memory CD4+ T cells and cytomegalovirus serostatus. The data were produced by immunoSEQ multiplex PCR, yet TCRdb's version contains in-frame clones alone and is incomplete. The sample gives under 80,000 clones, 78% of which show up once; just over 2.5% is in the top ten. The sort gate was single viable CD3+CD4+CD8-CD45RO+ cells for memory CD4+ T cells. The specimen was memory CD4+ T cells from blood. These TCRs come from an adult in good health and CMV-seropositive.

This chain connects TRBV7-2 to TRBJ2-3; no reliable D call. V dropped 2 bases and J dropped 4 bases, with 10 bases sitting between them. The germline V gene has CDR1 SGHTA and CDR2 FQGNSA. This CDR3 spans 14 amino acids. CDR3 sequence: CASSLYIHSDTQYF. CDR3 DNA sequence: TGTGCCAGCAGCTTATATATCCACTCAGATACGCAGTATTTT.

As to this clone: At one of its ends the junction is not consistent with the germline gene, which may arise from a read error. The rearrangement joins TRBV7-7 to TRBJ1-1, with a tentative D call TRBD1 (6 bases). The CDR3 length is 13 residues. Germline assignment: CDR1 SSHAT and CDR2 FNYEAQ (reference sequence). Here the CDR3 DNA reads TGTGCTAGCAGCTACAGGGAGGGCACTGAAGCTTTCTTT. Its translation is CASSYREGTEAFF.

This sequence joins TRBV12-5 and TRBJ2-1; no firm D call. CDR1 and CDR2 (germline): LGHNT, FRNRAP. Trimming shortened V by 0 bases and J by 8 bases, and 14 bases separated the two germline ends. The CDR3 length is 15 residues. CDR3 sequence reads: CASGLVFASNDEQFF. The DNA of the CDR3 is TGTGCTAGTGGTTTGGTATTTGCATCCAACGATGAGCAGTTCTTC.

The chain links TRBV10-2 to TRBJ2-1; D unresolved. Germline CDR1 and CDR2: WSHSY and SAAADI. V lost 7 bases, J lost 0 bases, and 13 bases lay in between. This CDR3 comprises 15 residues. The CDR3 bases are TGCGCCAGCATAGTAGACGTGAGCTCCTACAATGAGCAGTTCTTC. It yields the protein CASIVDVSSYNEQFF.

There are a few counts of this clone. J is TRBJ2-3 and V is TRBV5-1, with TRBD2 matching over 9 bases. The V segment lost 6 bases and the J segment 4 bases; nucleotides outside the gene matches: 12. CDR1 and CDR2 from the germline V gene are SGHRS and YFSETQ. The CDR3 spans 16 residues. The CDR3 DNA follows: TGCGCCAGCACCCCCGCCCCTAGCGGGGCGGCAGATACGCAGTATTTT. Its protein is CASTPAPSGAADTQYF.

The rearrangement links TRBV7-6 to TRBJ2-2; 9 bases match TRBD1. The V segment lost 8 bases and the J segment 5 bases; nucleotides outside the gene matches: 3. Germline CDR1 and CDR2: SGHVS and FNYEAQ. This CDR3 region has 13 residues. CDR3: CASRTGVTGELFF. In DNA form, the CDR3 reads TGTGCCAGCCGGACAGGGGTGACCGGGGAGCTGTTTTTT. The variable domain in full, with the rest retrieved from reference TRBV7-6 and TRBJ2-2, is GAGVSQSPRYKVTKRGQDVALRCDPISGHVSLYWYRQALGQGPEFLTYFNYEAQQDKSGLPNDRFSAERPEGSISTLTIQRTEQRDSAMYRCASRTGVTGELFFGEGSRLTVL.

A few counts support this clone. The V and J genes are TRBV27 and TRBJ2-1; no clear D. V dropped 5 bases and J dropped 6 bases, with 11 bases sitting between them. Germline values: CDR1 MNHEY, CDR2 SMNVEV (reference sequence). The length of the CDR3 is 13 residues. The CDR3 coding sequence is TGTGCCAGCAGTCAAAGCATAGGCAATGAGCAGTTCTTC. As protein: CASSQSIGNEQFF.

In its sample, this clone was seen a few times. J is TRBJ2-1 and V is TRBV7-9, with 13 bases lining up with TRBD2. V lost 4 bases and J lost 5; bases outside the gene matches: 5. Germline V lookup: CDR1 SEHNR, CDR2 FQNEAQ (reference sequence). The CDR3 has 16 amino acids. CDR3: CASSSTSGGVNNEQFF. The CDR3 DNA follows: TGTGCCAGCAGCTCCACTAGCGGGGGGGTCAACAATGAGCAGTTCTTC.

V usage is TRBV18 and J usage is TRBJ2-3; 7 bases are shared with TRBD1. This CDR3 has 14 residues. V lost 6 bases, J lost 5 bases, and 8 bases stayed unmatched. Germline V lookup: CDR1 KGHSH, CDR2 LQKENI. The CDR3 nucleotides are TGTGCCAGCTCCCCAAGAAACAGGGGAGATACGCAGTATTTT. It translates to CASSPRNRGDTQYF. The full variable domain, its missing parts supplied by reference TRBV18 and TRBJ2-3, is NAGVMQNPRHLVRRRGQEARLRCSPMKGHSHVYWYRQLPEEGLKFMVYLQKENIIDESGMPKERFSAEFPKEGPSILRIQQVVRGDSAAYFCASSPRNRGDTQYFGPGTRLTVL.

The gene calls are TRBV6-6 and TRBJ1-6; 7 nucleotides match TRBD1. The V segment lost 6 bases and the J segment 10 bases; nucleotides outside the gene matches: 6. This CDR3 spans 13 amino acids. Looked up from germline, CDR1 is MNHNY and CDR2 is SVGAGI (reference sequence). The CDR3 DNA reads TGTGCCAGCAGAACAACAGGGGAATCACCCCTCCACTTT. Translating gives CASRTTGESPLHF.

This clone was observed once. This chain uses TRBV20-1 with TRBJ2-3; 7 nucleotides align to TRBD1. Trimming cost V 5 bases and J 4 bases; bases outside gene matches: 0. Germline V gene sequence: CDR1 DFQATT, CDR2 SNEGSKA (reference sequence). The CDR3 is made up of 11 amino acids. The CDR3, as DNA: TGCAGTGCTGGGACAGCAGATACGCAGTATTTT. This encodes CSAGTADTQYF.

V is TRBV5-1 and J is TRBJ2-1; TRBD2 matches 14 bases. The CDR3 is 16 residues long. V gave up 1 base and J gave up 7 bases; unmatched junction bases: 4. Germline CDR1 reads SGHRS; CDR2 reads YFSETQ. The CDR3 nucleotides read TGCGCCAGCAGCTTGTTAGGGACTAGCGGGGGTAATGAGCAGTTCTTC. This codes for CASSLLGTSGGNEQFF. The full variable domain, its missing parts supplied by reference TRBV5-1 and TRBJ2-1, is KAGVTQTPRYLIKTRGQQVTLSCSPISGHRSVSWYQQTPGQGLQFLFEYFSETQRNKGNFPGRFSGRQFSNSRSEMNVSTLELGDSALYLCASSLLGTSGGNEQFFGPGTRLTVL.

The gene calls are TRBV6-6 and TRBJ2-5, with unresolved D. This CDR3 has 12 residues. Trimming shortened V by 6 bases and J by 4 bases, and 9 bases separated the two germline ends. The germline gives CDR1 MNHNY, CDR2 SVGAGI (reference sequence). The CDR3 spells CASSSMAETQYF. The CDR3 coding sequence is TGTGCCAGCAGCTCCATGGCAGAGACCCAGTACTTC.

This clone was found a few times. The chain links TRBV7-9 to TRBJ1-3, with 8 positions matching TRBD1. Germline lookup yields CDR1 SEHNR and CDR2 FQNEAQ (reference sequence). V lost 3 bases and J lost 2; bases outside the gene matches: 12. The CDR3 loop spans 18 amino acids. CDR3 residues: CASSLLGWTGKTGNTIYF. The DNA for the CDR3 is TGTGCCAGCAGCTTGCTAGGTTGGACAGGGAAGACTGGAAACACCATATATTTT.

The genes are TRBV12-5 and TRBJ2-7, with TRBD1 matching 7 bases. J lost 4 bases, V lost 8 bases, and 2 bases had no gene match. This CDR3 comprises 11 residues. CDR1 is LGHNT and CDR2 is FRNRAP in the germline V gene. The CDR3 DNA reads TGTGCTAGTAGGGGGCGGTACGAGCAGTACGTC. Its protein is CASRGRYEQYV.

This clone occurred a few times. The chain couples TRBV5-1 to TRBJ1-1; perhaps TRBD1 as D (5 bases). Germline V gene data show CDR1 as SGHRS and CDR2 as YFSETQ. The CDR3 loop spans 15 amino acids. V lost 3 bases and J 1 base, leaving 13 bases between the germline ends. Here the CDR3 DNA reads TGCGCCAGCAGCTCCGCCCTTCAGGGGAACACTGAAGCTTTCTTT. Translation: CASSSALQGNTEAFF.

The CDR3, as DNA: TGTGCCAGCAGCCGGGACAGGGGAAGAACTAATGAAAAACTGTTTTTT. Protein sequence: CASSRDRGRTNEKLFF. The chain combines TRBV7-2 with TRBJ1-4; 10 nucleotides match TRBD1. V lost 5 bases and J lost 1; bases outside the gene matches: 4. This CDR3 is built from 16 residues. Germline V gene lookup returns CDR1 SGHTA and CDR2 FQGNSA.

V and J are TRBV29-1 and TRBJ2-1, with 9 bases lining up with TRBD2. This CDR3 spans 13 amino acids. J was trimmed by 9 bases and V by 2 bases; bases with no gene match: 5. Germline V gene lookup returns CDR1 SQVTM and CDR2 ANQGSEA. As DNA, the CDR3 is TGCAGCGTTGAATGGCTAGCGGGGTCTGAGCAGTTCTTC. It is translated as CSVEWLAGSEQFF.

This chain connects TRBV4-1 to TRBJ2-1; the match to TRBD2 covers 10 bases. The length of the CDR3 is 18 residues. Germline V gene sequence: CDR1 MGHRA, CDR2 YSYEKL. The V and J ends lost 4 bases and 0 bases, in that order; junction bases with no gene match: 9. The CDR3 nucleotides read TGCGCCAGCAGCCCCGGGATAGCGGGGGGCTTCTCCTACAATGAGCAGTTCTTC. Translating gives CASSPGIAGGFSYNEQFF.

V usage is TRBV28 and J usage is TRBJ1-6; D might be TRBD1 (6 bases). Germline V gene lookup returns CDR1 MDHEN and CDR2 SYDVKM. The CDR3 sequence is 15 residues long. The V gene lost 4 bases and the J gene lost 7 bases, with 14 bases spanning the gap. The DNA for the CDR3 is TGTGCCAGCAGTTCCGCCGCGGGGGCGAATTCACCCCTCCACTTT. Its translation is CASSSAAGANSPLHF.